Presented here are 18 T cell receptor beta chains from one specimen sequenced in a study of breast tumors, draining lymph nodes, adjacent tissues. In TCRdb, the multiplex PCR reads were re-called with MiXCR into one record per CDR3 protein. The sample contains about 130,000 distinct CDR3 sequences, 21% of which appear only once. The lymph nodes were axillary draining lymph nodes from breast cancer patients. Material for sequencing was axillary lymph node tissue. The receptors here all came from a female donor with breast cancer. Some clones in this sample may be carry-over from other donors' samples.

The J gene is TRBJ2-2, the V gene TRBV18; the D is unclear. Trimming took 2 bases from V and 4 from J, leaving 14 bases between them. Looked up from germline, CDR1 is KGHSH and CDR2 is LQKENI. The CDR3 covers 16 residues. CDR3 protein: CASSPSDRTSTGELFF. The CDR3 DNA is TGTGCCAGCTCACCATCGGACCGAACAAGCACCGGGGAGCTGTTTTTT.

This clonotype was detected ten times or more. The chain employs TRBV10-1 and TRBJ2-7; no firm D call. CDR3 length: 13 residues. The germline CDR1 and CDR2 sequences are WNHNN and SYGVQD (reference sequence). V lost 0 bases and J lost 3, with 6 bases in between. This chain's CDR3 is CASSESAGYEQYF. CDR3 bases: TGCGCCAGCAGTGAGTCGGCAGGCTACGAGCAGTACTTC.

This clonotype was counted many times. The rearrangement links TRBV6-1 to TRBJ2-7; no firm D call. Germline V gene sequence: CDR1 MNHNS, CDR2 SASEGT. The V gene lost 2 bases and the J gene lost 2 bases, with 13 bases spanning the gap. The CDR3 extends over 15 amino acids. CDR3 region: CASSEHPGYTYEQYF. CDR3 coding DNA: TGTGCCAGCAGTGAACACCCGGGTTACACCTACGAGCAGTACTTC.

Details on this clonotype: One end of the junction varies from germline; a read error may be responsible. The genes are TRBV28 and TRBJ1-5; TRBD1 might be the D (6 bases). Germline assignment: CDR1 MDHEN and CDR2 SYDVKM. This CDR3 has 17 residues. CDR3 DNA sequence: TGTGCCGGCAGCTACCCCGAGGGGGGGGATAGCAATCAGCCCCAGCATTTT. It codes for CAGSYPEGGDSNQPQHF.

This clonotype was recorded at least ten times. V is TRBV7-8 and J is TRBJ2-3, with TRBD2 as a possible D gene (6 bases). The V gene lost 8 bases and the J gene lost 0 bases, with 12 bases spanning the gap. The CDR3 has 14 residues. Germline values: CDR1 SGHVS, CDR2 FQNEAQ. The CDR3 reads CASGEGTSTDTQYF. DNA of the CDR3: TGTGCCAGCGGGGAAGGGACTAGCACAGATACGCAGTATTTT.

The rearrangement joins TRBV6-1 to TRBJ2-3, with TRBD1 matching over 8 bases. V dropped 3 bases and J dropped 2; count of bases not matched to a gene: 4. Germline V gene lookup returns CDR1 MNHNS and CDR2 SASEGT. The CDR3 has 15 amino acids. The CDR3 here is CASSDETGATDTQYF. For the CDR3, the DNA is TGTGCCAGCAGTGATGAGACAGGGGCCACAGATACGCAGTATTTT.

In this sample, this clonotype turned up many times. The chain has TRBV4-1 and TRBJ2-7; a weak D match, TRBD1 (5 bases). Germline V CDR1 and CDR2: MGHRA, YSYEKL. This CDR3 comprises 16 residues. With 4 bases removed from V and 9 bases from J, the gap between germline ends came to 25 bases. The CDR3 DNA is TGCGCCAGCAGCCGCCTTCAGGAGACAGTGGGTATAGGGCAGTACTTC. It specifies CASSRLQETVGIGQYF.

This clonotype showed up many times. The chain recombines TRBV5-5 with TRBJ1-5, with D maybe TRBD1 (5 bases). The CDR3 length is 16 residues. V was cut by 2 bases and J by 1 base, with 13 bases left in between. Germline values: CDR1 SGHKS, CDR2 YYEKEE (reference sequence). CDR3 amino acids: CASSFRGTGSNQPQHF. CDR3 nucleotide sequence: TGTGCCAGCAGCTTTAGGGGCACCGGGAGCAATCAGCCCCAGCATTTT.

This clonotype was seen ten or more times. This chain connects TRBV30 to TRBJ2-5, with D uncertain. Germline assignment: CDR1 GTSNPN and CDR2 SVGIG (reference sequence). There are 14 residues in the CDR3. V shed 0 bases and J shed 2 bases, with 10 bases lying between them. The CDR3 nucleotides are TGTGCCTGGAGTGTCGTAGCCGCGCAAGAGACCCAGTACTTC. This gives the protein CAWSVVAAQETQYF.

In its sample, this clonotype was seen many times. The V call is TRBV6-1, the J call TRBJ2-7; weak D call: TRBD1 (5 bases). There are 13 residues in the CDR3. In germline, CDR1 is MNHNS, CDR2 SASEGT. V was clipped by 4 bases and J by 3 bases, with 10 bases between them. The CDR3 reads CASSARQLYEQYF. The CDR3 bases are TGTGCCAGCAGTGCCAGACAGCTCTACGAGCAGTACTTC.

The chain is built from TRBV28 and TRBJ1-6; D not certain. V dropped 1 base and J dropped 10 bases, with 14 bases sitting between them. This CDR3 spans 15 amino acids. The germline V gene has CDR1 MDHEN and CDR2 SYDVKM. For the CDR3, the DNA is TGTGCCAGCAGTTTATCCTACCCGGACGGGTCACCCCTCCACTTT. This translates into CASSLSYPDGSPLHF.

Of note for this clonotype: A clone one base away is much larger, so this may be a read error. V usage is TRBV12-3 or TRBV12-4 and J usage is TRBJ1-2, with 7 positions matching TRBD1. The CDR3 extends over 14 amino acids. Trimming took 2 bases from V and 3 from J; bases not matched to a gene: 3. The CDR3 reads CASSLQGEYYGYTF. DNA for the CDR3: TGTGCCAGCAGTTTACAGGGGGAATACTATGGCTACACCTTC.

The V and J genes are TRBV20-1 and TRBJ2-7; 9 bases are a match to TRBD2. After removal of 2 bases from V and 7 bases from J, the junction contained 12 bases not matched to a gene. The CDR3 extends over 15 amino acids. CDR1 is DFQATT and CDR2 is SNEGSKA in the germline V gene (reference sequence). The CDR3 is CSARRESAGGKEQYF. In nucleotides, the CDR3 is TGCAGTGCTAGACGCGAAAGCGCGGGAGGGAAGGAGCAGTACTTC.

Comment on this clonotype: A much more abundant neighbour one base away suggests this may be a read error. The gene calls are TRBV14 and TRBJ1-6; D may be TRBD1 (5 bases). The V gene's germline CDR1 is SGHDN and CDR2 FVKESK. V was pared by 0 bases and J by 7 bases, with 19 bases between. CDR3 length: 18 residues. The CDR3 protein is CASSQDGDPNPHNSPLHF. The CDR3 DNA sequence: TGTGCCAGCAGCCAAGATGGGGACCCGAACCCTCACAATTCACCCCTCCACTTT.

In the case of this clonotype: A read error may explain this, as a much larger clone is one base away. The chain couples TRBV20-1 to TRBJ2-7, with D hard to call. The CDR3 covers 11 residues. Germline V gene data show CDR1 as DFQATT and CDR2 as SNEGSKA (reference sequence). V gave up 2 bases and J gave up 12 bases, with 14 bases separating them. DNA of the CDR3: TGCAGTGCTAGACAATCTGGAGTGGCGTACTTC. It translates to CSARQSGVAYF.

The rearrangement joins TRBV5-1 to TRBJ1-2; no firm D call. Germline V CDR1 and CDR2: SGHRS, YFSETQ. There are 14 residues in the CDR3. V lost 3 bases to trimming and J lost 8 bases, with 17 bases between them. CDR3 amino acids: CASSSGFPPEGYTF. The CDR3 coding sequence is TGCGCCAGCAGCTCGGGCTTCCCACCGGAGGGCTACACCTTC.

This clonotype was counted ten times or more. The rearrangement links TRBV6-5 to TRBJ2-7; 8 positions agree with TRBD2. Germline CDR1 reads MNHEY; CDR2 reads SVGAGI. J lost 4 bases, V lost 0 bases, and 11 bases had no gene match. CDR3 length: 17 amino acids. This CDR3 reads CASSYSGAVSGRYEQYF. The CDR3 DNA reads TGTGCCAGCAGTTACTCGGGGGCGGTGAGCGGGAGATACGAGCAGTACTTC.

With regard to this clonotype: A much larger clone differs from this one at a single base, so this may be a read error. The chain employs TRBV7-2 and TRBJ2-5; no reliable D call. Germline-derived CDR1 and CDR2 are SGHTA and FQGNSA. The CDR3 extends over 14 amino acids. Written as DNA, the CDR3 is TGTGCCAGCAGCTTTACGGCTACACAAGGGACCCAGTACTTC. This sequence encodes CASSFTATQGTQYF.